This TCR beta chain was identified in a study of T cells in Graves' hyperthyroidism and ophthalmopathy (dated by TCRdb to between 2017 and 2020). About the full investigation: Peripheral blood samples were taken at initial diagnosis, before any treatment was given. TCR V-J signatures able to tell the groups apart were searched for in a discovery cohort of about a hundred patients, of whom over 40 had Graves' ophthalmopathy and 55 to 65 had stable Graves' hyperthyroidism. Whether ophthalmopathy could be predicted prospectively was tested in an independent validation cohort made up of 18 to 20 hyperthyroidism patients plus 17 patients who later progressed to ophthalmopathy. The roughly 91 discovery patients were randomly divided into training and test sets at a 7:3 ratio. Thyroid tissue and blood T-cell repertoires from six or seven Graves' hyperthyroidism patients were also compared in the study. Following sampling, methimazole starting at 30 mg daily was given to hyperthyroidism patients, and high-dose intravenous methylprednisolone was given to ophthalmopathy patients. The paper describes TCR Vbeta CDR3 sequencing of 135 peripheral blood samples, made up of 43 ophthalmopathy patients, some 76 hyperthyroidism patients and approximately 17 progressor patients. Broad study findings and their caveats: A 13 V-J signature model separated ophthalmopathy from stable hyperthyroidism, with about 88% sensitivity and 81.08% specificity in cross-validation and 80%/75% in testing. No statistical method was used to fix the sample size in advance, and group allocation was not hidden from the investigators. In validation, progression to ophthalmopathy was predicted by the model with nearly 71% sensitivity and approximately 78% specificity, a median of roughly six months before onset. Blood samples also contained most of the expanded thyroid clonotypes (frequency above 0.001), which suggests that blood repertoires may reflect thyroid immune responses.

Moderately to severely active disease, a Clinical Activity Score of at least 3, a NOSPECS grade of at least 4, and a duration under 3 months were present in ophthalmopathy patients. The study excluded patients with uncontrolled infections, other autoimmune diseases, pregnancy or lactation. Diagnoses relied on clinical symptoms, serum thyroxine and TRAb, thyroid ultrasound and orbital computed tomography. PBMCs were separated from roughly 10 ml of fresh peripheral blood using Ficoll-Paque density gradient centrifugation. Total RNA was extracted with Trizol reagent, and quality was checked on an Agilent 2100 Bioanalyzer. Inclusive of the bounding cysteine and phenylalanine, the CDR3 is 17 residues long. Only the CDR3 part of the read is kept: 51 bases, read in frame from the first base. V trim: 0 bases; J trim: 0 bases; unmatched bases: 2. CDR1 and CDR2, looked up from the germline V gene, are ENHRY and SYGVKD.

TCR beta CDR3 regions were amplified from RNA transcripts. A first-round RT-PCR of the TCR CDR3 used the HTBI primer set with the Qiagen OneStep RT-PCR kit. The libraries were constructed in a second round of multiplex PCR and then size-selected and purified. Paired-end sequencing of the libraries was performed with 100 bp reads on an Illumina HiSeq2000. In the original analysis: SOAPnuke was used to process the raw data, with reads discarded if the reads contained adapters or uncalled bases, had a mean Phred below 15, or lacked an exact constant-primer or identifier match. High-quality paired reads were merged using COPE v1.2.5, and each unique nucleotide sequence was defined as a clonotype. MiTCR v1.1 was used to align clonotypes to the IMGT TRBV, TRBD and TRBJ reference segments. Only V-J combinations with frequency above 0.0001, covering roughly 99% of repertoires, were analysed. A TCS score was defined as the ratio between F50 (clonal expansion) and ExV (chaos), using BLOSUM62-based TCRdist between CDR3 peptides within each V-J. Welch's t-statistics and random forest reduced around 550 V-J features to 13, which were used in a naive Bayes classifier (R e1071). Clones were called with MiXCR by TCRdb after fastp trimmed the public reads at Q25, and only in-frame beta chains were retained. Under each unique CDR3 protein, matching rows form one entry showing the most common genes and DNA. The V and J calls shown here were made by TCRdb, not taken from the authors' results. This sample has approximately 600,000 distinct CDR3 sequences in its table, and less than 25% of those were observed once. Roughly a third of the sample is in the top ten clones.

This clonotype appeared a few times. Its target antigen remains unknown. No base quality information exists; no much larger clone differs at one position. The sequence links TRBV10-3 to TRBJ2-6; TRBD2 matches 7 bases in the middle. The TCR originated in a man aged 25 to 40 with Graves' ophthalmopathy. Sequencing input: blood. The CDR3 loop reads CAISESWEGSGANVLTF. The nucleotides are TGTGCCATCAGTGAGTCGTGGGAGGGCTCTGGGGCCAACGTCCTGACTTTC.